This TCR beta chain was sequenced in a study of T cell changes during pregnancy in multiple sclerosis. The V gene's germline CDR1 is MNHEY and CDR2 SMNVEV (reference sequence). V shed 7 bases, J shed 0 bases, and the junction held 14 bases outside the gene matches. This CDR3 region has 18 residues. The repertoire was sequenced with immunoSEQ multiplex PCR; TCRdb's copy has only in-frame clones and lacks some. The repertoire consists of some 64,000 clones, with 90% occurring once and the leading ten covering 0.89%. The sample consisted of peripheral blood, taken in the first trimester of pregnancy. This chain connects TRBV27 to TRBJ2-1; 8 bases align to TRBD2. The receptor's source is a female donor in good health, enrolled as a control in a pregnancy study. CDR3 loop: CASTRALADYLSYNEQFF. The DNA of the CDR3 is TGTGCCAGCACACGGGCACTAGCGGATTACCTCTCCTACAATGAGCAGTTCTTC.